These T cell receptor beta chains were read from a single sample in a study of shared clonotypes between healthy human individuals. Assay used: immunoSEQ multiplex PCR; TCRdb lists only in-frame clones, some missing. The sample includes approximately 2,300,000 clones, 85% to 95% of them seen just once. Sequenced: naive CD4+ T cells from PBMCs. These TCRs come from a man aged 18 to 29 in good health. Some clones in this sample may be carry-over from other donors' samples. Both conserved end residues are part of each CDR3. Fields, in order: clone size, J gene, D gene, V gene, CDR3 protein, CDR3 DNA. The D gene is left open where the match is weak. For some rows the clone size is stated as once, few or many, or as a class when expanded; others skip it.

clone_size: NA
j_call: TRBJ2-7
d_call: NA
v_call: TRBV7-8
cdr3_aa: CASSRTRDIGYEQYF
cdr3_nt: TGTGCCAGCAGCCGTACTCGGGACATCGGGTACGAGCAGTACTTC

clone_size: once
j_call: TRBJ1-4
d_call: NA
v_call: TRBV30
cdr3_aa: CAWSGRSHNEKLFF
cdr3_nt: TGTGCCTGGAGTGGACGGAGCCATAATGAAAAACTGTTTTTT

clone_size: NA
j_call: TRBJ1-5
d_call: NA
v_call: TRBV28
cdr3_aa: CASSPDQPQHF
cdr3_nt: TGTGCCAGCAGTCCAGATCAGCCCCAGCATTTT

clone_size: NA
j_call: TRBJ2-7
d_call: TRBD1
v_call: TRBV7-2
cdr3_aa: CASSKGQGLSYEQYF
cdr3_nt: TGTGCCAGCAGCAAGGGACAGGGGCTGTCCTACGAGCAGTACTTC

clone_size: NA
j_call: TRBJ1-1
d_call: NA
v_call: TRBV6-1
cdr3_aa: CASSISMNTEAFF
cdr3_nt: TGTGCCAGCAGTATCAGCATGAACACTGAAGCTTTCTTT

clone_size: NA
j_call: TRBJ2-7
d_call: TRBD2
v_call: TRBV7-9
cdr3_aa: CASSLALGGSAYEQYF
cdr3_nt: TGTGCCAGCAGCTTAGCGCTGGGCGGGAGCGCCTACGAGCAGTACTTC

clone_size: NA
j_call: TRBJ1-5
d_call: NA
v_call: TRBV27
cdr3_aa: CASTLRTESNQPQHF
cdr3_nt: TGTGCCAGCACTCTTCGGACGGAGAGCAATCAGCCCCAGCATTTT

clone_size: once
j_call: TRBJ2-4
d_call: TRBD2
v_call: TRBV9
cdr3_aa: CASSVALAGDIQYF
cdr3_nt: TGTGCCAGCAGCGTAGCACTAGCGGGAGACATTCAGTACTTC

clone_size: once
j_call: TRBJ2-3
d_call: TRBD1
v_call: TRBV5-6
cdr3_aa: CASSLAGQGFADTQYF
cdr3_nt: TGTGCCAGCAGCTTGGCCGGACAGGGGTTCGCAGATACGCAGTATTTT

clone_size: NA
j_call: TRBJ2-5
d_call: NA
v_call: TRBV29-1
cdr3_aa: CSVAVSQETQYF
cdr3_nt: TGCAGCGTTGCAGTCAGCCAAGAGACCCAGTACTTC

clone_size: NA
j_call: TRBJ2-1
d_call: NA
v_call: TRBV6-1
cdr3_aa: CASSGRASLQRNEQFF
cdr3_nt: TGTGCCAGCAGTGGGCGGGCTTCCCTCCAGCGCAATGAGCAGTTCTTC

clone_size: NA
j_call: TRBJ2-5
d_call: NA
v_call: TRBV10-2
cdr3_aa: CASSEVARDLQETQYF
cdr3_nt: TGCGCCAGCAGTGAAGTAGCCAGGGACCTCCAAGAGACCCAGTACTTC

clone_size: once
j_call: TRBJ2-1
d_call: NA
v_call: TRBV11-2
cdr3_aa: CASSLGAGHGTSDEQFF
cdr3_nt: TGTGCCAGCAGCTTAGGGGCAGGGCACGGGACATCGGATGAGCAGTTCTTC

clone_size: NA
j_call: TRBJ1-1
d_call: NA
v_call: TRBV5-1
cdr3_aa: CASSLGVVGYTEAFF
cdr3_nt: TGCGCCAGCAGCTTGGGTGTGGTAGGTTACACTGAAGCTTTCTTT

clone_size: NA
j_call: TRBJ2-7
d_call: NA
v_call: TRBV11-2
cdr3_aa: CASSSRTATYEQYF
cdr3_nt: TGTGCCAGCAGCTCCCGGACGGCCACCTACGAGCAGTACTTC

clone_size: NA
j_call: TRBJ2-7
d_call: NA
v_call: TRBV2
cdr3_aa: CASSERAEQYF
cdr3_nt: TGTGCCAGCAGTGAAAGGGCAGAGCAGTACTTC

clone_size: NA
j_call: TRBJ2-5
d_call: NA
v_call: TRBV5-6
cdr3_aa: CASSPRTAWKETQYF
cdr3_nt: TGTGCCAGCAGCCCGAGGACAGCATGGAAAGAGACCCAGTACTTC

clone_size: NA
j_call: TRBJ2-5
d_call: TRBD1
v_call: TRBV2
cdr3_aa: CASRKGGYQETQYF
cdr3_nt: TGTGCCAGCAGAAAAGGGGGCTATCAAGAGACCCAGTACTTC

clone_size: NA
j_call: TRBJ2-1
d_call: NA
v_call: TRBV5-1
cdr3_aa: CASSVDVSDEQFF
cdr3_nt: TGCGCCAGCAGCGTGGACGTAAGCGATGAGCAGTTCTTC

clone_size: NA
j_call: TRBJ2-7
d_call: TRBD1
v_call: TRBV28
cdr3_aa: CASRIPTGGAYEQYF
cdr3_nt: TGTGCCAGCAGGATCCCGACAGGGGGCGCCTACGAGCAGTACTTC

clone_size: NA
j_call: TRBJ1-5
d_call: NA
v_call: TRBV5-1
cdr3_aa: CASSLVGNSQPQHF
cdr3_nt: TGCGCCAGCAGCTTGGTTGGCAATTCCCAGCCCCAGCATTTT

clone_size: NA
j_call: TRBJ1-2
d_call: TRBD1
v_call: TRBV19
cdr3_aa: CASSRQGGVTANYGYTF
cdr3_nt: TGTGCCAGTAGCCGACAGGGAGGGGTGACTGCTAACTATGGCTACACCTTC

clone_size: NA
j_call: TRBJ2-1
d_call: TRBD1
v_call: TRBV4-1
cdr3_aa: CASSQAWTGTYNEQFF
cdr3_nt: TGCGCCAGCAGCCAAGCCTGGACAGGGACTTACAATGAGCAGTTCTTC

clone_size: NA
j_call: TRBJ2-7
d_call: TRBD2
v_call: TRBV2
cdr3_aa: CASSKSGLAREQYF
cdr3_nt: TGTGCCAGCAGCAAATCGGGACTAGCCCGCGAGCAGTACTTC

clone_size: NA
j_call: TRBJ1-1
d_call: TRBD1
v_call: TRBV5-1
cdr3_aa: CASSLAGQGTTEAFF
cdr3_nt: TGCGCCAGCAGCTTGGCGGGACAGGGGACCACTGAAGCTTTCTTT

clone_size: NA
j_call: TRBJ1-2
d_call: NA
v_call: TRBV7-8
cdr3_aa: CASSPGDNYGYTF
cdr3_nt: TGTGCCAGCAGCCCAGGGGATAACTATGGCTACACCTTC

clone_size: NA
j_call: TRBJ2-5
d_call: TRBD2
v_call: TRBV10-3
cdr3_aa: CAISVGASGNAETQYF
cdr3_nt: TGTGCCATCAGTGTGGGGGCTAGCGGGAACGCAGAGACCCAGTACTTC

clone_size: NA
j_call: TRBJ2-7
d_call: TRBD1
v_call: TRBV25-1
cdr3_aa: CASSEPGQASEQYF
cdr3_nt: TGTGCCAGCAGTGAACCCGGACAGGCCTCGGAGCAGTACTTC

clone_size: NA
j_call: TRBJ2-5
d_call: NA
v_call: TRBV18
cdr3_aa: CASSEAQETQYF
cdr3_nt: TGTGCCAGCTCGGAGGCTCAGGAGACCCAGTACTTC

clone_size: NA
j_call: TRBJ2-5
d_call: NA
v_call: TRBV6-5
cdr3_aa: CASSYIAAQETQYF
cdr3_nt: TGTGCCAGCAGTTACATTGCGGCGCAAGAGACCCAGTACTTC

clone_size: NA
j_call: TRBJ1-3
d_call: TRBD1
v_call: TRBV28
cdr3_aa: CASSPDRAKGNTIYF
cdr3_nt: TGTGCCAGCAGTCCCGACAGGGCGAAAGGAAACACCATATATTTT

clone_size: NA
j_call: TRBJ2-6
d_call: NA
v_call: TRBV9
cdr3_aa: CASTLRSSGANVLTF
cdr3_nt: TGTGCCAGCACCCTGCGGAGCTCTGGGGCCAACGTCCTGACTTTC

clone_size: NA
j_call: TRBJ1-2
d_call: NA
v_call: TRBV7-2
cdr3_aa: CASSLVKGGLRGYTF
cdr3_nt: TGTGCCAGCAGCTTAGTAAAAGGGGGACTACGTGGCTACACCTTC